The rows below give T cell receptor beta chains drawn from one sample of a study of CD8+ T cells in alopecia areata. TCRdb keeps only in-frame clones here, not all; method: immunoSEQ multiplex PCR. The sample shows a few hundred thousand clones, 67% of them seen only once. The starting material was CD4+ T cells sorted from blood, obtained at week 0. Receptor source: a human donor with alopecia areata. The conserved cysteine and the conserved F or W are not part of the CDR3 here. Each record gives: clone size, V gene, J gene, CDR3 protein. Part of the rows lack a size; the others show once, few, many or a class for expanded clones.

clone_size: few
v_call: TRBV7-2
j_call: TRBJ2-1
cdr3_aa: ASSLTSGGYNEQF

clone_size: few
v_call: TRBV14
j_call: TRBJ2-3
cdr3_aa: ASSQNSNTQY

clone_size: .
v_call: TRBV6-5
j_call: TRBJ1-2
cdr3_aa: ASTTGTAGGYT

clone_size: .
v_call: TRBV20-1
j_call: TRBJ1-5
cdr3_aa: SASAGAAQH

clone_size: .
v_call: TRBV18
j_call: TRBJ2-4
cdr3_aa: ASSPPRGETYQY

clone_size: .
v_call: TRBV9
j_call: TRBJ1-2
cdr3_aa: ASSVAWTASYGYT

clone_size: few
v_call: TRBV4-2
j_call: TRBJ1-2
cdr3_aa: ASSQVQRTGSYGYT

clone_size: .
v_call: TRBV30
j_call: TRBJ1-5
cdr3_aa: AWSYARGFMRSNQPQH

clone_size: .
v_call: TRBV6-6
j_call: TRBJ2-1
cdr3_aa: ASNRQGQAEQF

clone_size: .
v_call: TRBV30
j_call: TRBJ1-6
cdr3_aa: AWSAGQGTSAPLH

clone_size: once
v_call: TRBV5-4
j_call: TRBJ2-2
cdr3_aa: ASSLVGGELF

clone_size: once
v_call: TRBV4-3
j_call: TRBJ2-6
cdr3_aa: ASSQEAAHSGANVLT

clone_size: .
v_call: TRBV2
j_call: TRBJ2-5
cdr3_aa: ASSETERGGQKTQY

clone_size: .
v_call: TRBV5-1
j_call: TRBJ2-5
cdr3_aa: ASSSHGQETQY

clone_size: few
v_call: TRBV5-6
j_call: TRBJ2-2
cdr3_aa: ASSPTAGELF

clone_size: .
v_call: TRBV6-1
j_call: TRBJ1-5
cdr3_aa: ASSKEQGYNQPQH

clone_size: .
v_call: TRBV5-1
j_call: TRBJ2-5
cdr3_aa: ASSLAAQKQETQY

clone_size: .
v_call: TRBV30
j_call: TRBJ2-7
cdr3_aa: ARDTGYEQY

clone_size: .
v_call: TRBV27
j_call: TRBJ1-6
cdr3_aa: ASSPTGLYNSPLH

clone_size: .
v_call: TRBV5-4
j_call: TRBJ2-7
cdr3_aa: ASSRRDIALREQY

clone_size: .
v_call: TRBV29-1
j_call: TRBJ1-1
cdr3_aa: SVAPATVNTEAF

clone_size: .
v_call: TRBV5-5
j_call: TRBJ1-6
cdr3_aa: ASSLWAGGHSPLH